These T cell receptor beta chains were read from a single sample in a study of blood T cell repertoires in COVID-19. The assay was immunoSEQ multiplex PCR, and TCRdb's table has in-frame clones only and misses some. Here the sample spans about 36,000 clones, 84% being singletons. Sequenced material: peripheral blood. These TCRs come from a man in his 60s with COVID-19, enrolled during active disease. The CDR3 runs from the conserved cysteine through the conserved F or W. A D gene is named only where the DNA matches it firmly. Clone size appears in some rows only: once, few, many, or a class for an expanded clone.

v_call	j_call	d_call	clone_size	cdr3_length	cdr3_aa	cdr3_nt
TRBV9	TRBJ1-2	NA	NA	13	CASSPRGNYGYTF	TGTGCCAGCAGCCCAAGGGGAAACTATGGCTACACCTTC
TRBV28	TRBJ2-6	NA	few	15	CASSVTFSGANVLTF	TGTGCCAGCAGTGTCACATTCTCTGGGGCCAACGTCCTGACTTTC
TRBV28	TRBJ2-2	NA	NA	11	CASSYTGELFF	TGTGCCAGCAGCTACACCGGGGAGCTGTTTTTT
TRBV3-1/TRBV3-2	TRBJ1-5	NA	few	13	CASSQVQDQPQHF	TGTGCCAGCAGCCAAGTACAGGATCAGCCCCAGCATTTT
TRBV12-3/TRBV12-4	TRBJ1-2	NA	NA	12	CASAGQGRGYTF	TGTGCCAGCGCGGGGCAGGGTCGGGGCTACACCTTC
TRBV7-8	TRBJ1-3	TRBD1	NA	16	CATAGQVIGSGNTIYF	TGTGCCACGGCTGGACAGGTTATAGGCTCTGGAAACACCATATATTTT
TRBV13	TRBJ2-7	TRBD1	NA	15	CASQTGVGSSYEQYF	TGTGCCAGCCAGACAGGGGTCGGAAGCTCCTACGAGCAGTACTTC
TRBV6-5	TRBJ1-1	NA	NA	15	CATGRRATENTEAFF	TGTGCCACCGGTCGGAGGGCTACTGAGAACACTGAAGCTTTCTTT
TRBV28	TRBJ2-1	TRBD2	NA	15	CASSLLAESYNEQFF	TGTGCCAGCAGTTTACTAGCGGAAAGCTACAATGAGCAGTTCTTC
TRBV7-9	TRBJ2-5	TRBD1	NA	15	CASSSWDSRQETQYF	TGTGCCAGCAGCTCGTGGGACAGCCGCCAAGAGACCCAGTACTTC
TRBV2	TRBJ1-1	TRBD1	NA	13	CASLDRLYTEAFF	TGTGCCAGCCTGGACAGGCTTTACACTGAAGCTTTCTTT
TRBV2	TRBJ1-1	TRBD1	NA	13	CASGRQGYTEAFF	TGTGCCAGCGGAAGACAGGGGTACACTGAAGCTTTCTTT
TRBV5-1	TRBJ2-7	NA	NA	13	CASSLGLEGEQYF	TGCGCCAGCAGCCTGGGACTGGAGGGCGAGCAGTACTTC
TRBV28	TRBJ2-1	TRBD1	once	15	CASSLADRRNNEQFF	TGTGCCAGCAGTTTAGCGGACAGGCGGAACAATGAGCAGTTCTTC
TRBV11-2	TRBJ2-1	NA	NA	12	CASSLSGYEQFF	TGTGCCAGCAGTCTGTCGGGTTATGAGCAGTTCTTC
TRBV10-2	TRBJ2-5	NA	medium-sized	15	CASNSGQVRGETQYF	TGCGCCAGCAACTCCGGACAGGTTCGGGGGGAGACCCAGTACTTC
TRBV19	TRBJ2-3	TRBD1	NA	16	CARDLSDRGRGDTQYF	TGTGCCAGGGACCTCTCGGACAGGGGGCGTGGAGATACGCAGTATTTT
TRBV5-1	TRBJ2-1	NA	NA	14	CASWKGEGHNEQFF	TGCGCCAGCTGGAAGGGGGAGGGCCACAATGAGCAGTTCTTC
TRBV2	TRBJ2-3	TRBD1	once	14	CASSRTGGTDTQYF	TGTGCCAGCAGTAGGACAGGGGGCACAGATACGCAGTATTTT
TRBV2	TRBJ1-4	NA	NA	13	CASSEEMEEKLFF	TGTGCCAGCAGTGAAGAAATGGAGGAAAAACTGTTTTTT
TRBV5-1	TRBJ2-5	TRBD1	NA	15	CASSRSTDRKETQYF	TGCGCCAGCAGCCGATCGACGGACAGGAAAGAGACCCAGTACTTC
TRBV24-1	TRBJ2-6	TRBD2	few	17	CATSEGSGTPGANVLTF	TGTGCCACCAGTGAGGGAAGCGGGACCCCTGGGGCCAACGTCCTGACTTTC
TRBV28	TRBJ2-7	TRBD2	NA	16	CASKGLAGPSSYEQYF	TGTGCCAGCAAGGGACTAGCGGGTCCTAGCTCCTACGAGCAGTACTTC
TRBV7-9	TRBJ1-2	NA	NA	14	CASSLSYTDYGYTF	TGTGCCAGCAGCTTAAGTTATACAGACTATGGCTACACCTTC
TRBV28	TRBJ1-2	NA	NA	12	CASSSSLYGYTF	TGTGCCAGCAGTTCAAGCCTCTATGGCTACACCTTC
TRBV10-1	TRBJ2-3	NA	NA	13	CASNQGSTDTQYF	TGCGCCAGCAATCAGGGAAGCACAGATACGCAGTATTTT
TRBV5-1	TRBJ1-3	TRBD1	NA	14	CASSLPGGGNTIYF	TGCGCCAGCAGCTTGCCAGGGGGGGGAAACACCATATATTTT
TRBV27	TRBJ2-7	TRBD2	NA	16	CASSLTSGLYSYEQYF	TGTGCCAGCAGTTTGACTAGCGGGTTGTACTCCTACGAGCAGTACTTC
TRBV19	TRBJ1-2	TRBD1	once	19	CASSFYRDRGLSGNYGYTF	TGTGCCAGTAGCTTTTACCGGGACAGGGGGCTATCGGGTAACTATGGCTACACCTTC
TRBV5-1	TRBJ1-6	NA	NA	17	CASSLVPRGGLNSPLHF	TGCGCCAGCAGCTTGGTGCCCCGCGGAGGTCTTAATTCACCCCTCCACTTT
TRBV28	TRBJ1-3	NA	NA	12	CASSSLGNTIYF	TGTGCCAGCAGTTCCCTTGGAAACACCATATATTTT
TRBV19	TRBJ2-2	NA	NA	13	CASEAGATGELFF	TGTGCCAGTGAGGCAGGGGCCACCGGGGAGCTGTTTTTT
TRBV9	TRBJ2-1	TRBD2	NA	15	CASSVVIGRHNEQFF	TGTGCCAGCAGCGTAGTAATCGGGAGGCACAATGAGCAGTTCTTC
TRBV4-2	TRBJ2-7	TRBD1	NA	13	CASSPIQGSEQYF	TGTGCCAGCAGCCCAATACAGGGGAGCGAGCAGTACTTC
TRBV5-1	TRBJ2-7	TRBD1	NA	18	CASSLSVSGTGSIYEQYF	TGCGCCAGCAGCTTGAGCGTCTCCGGGACAGGCTCCATCTACGAGCAGTACTTC
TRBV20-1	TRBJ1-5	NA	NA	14	CSASQGVFAQPQHF	TGCAGTGCTAGTCAAGGGGTTTTTGCTCAGCCCCAGCATTTT
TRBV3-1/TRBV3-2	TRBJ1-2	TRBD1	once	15	CASSQTGGFGYGYTF	TGTGCCAGCAGCCAAACAGGGGGATTTGGTTATGGCTACACCTTC
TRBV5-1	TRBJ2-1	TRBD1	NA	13	CASSPQGQHEQFF	TGCGCCAGCAGCCCACAGGGACAGCATGAGCAGTTCTTC
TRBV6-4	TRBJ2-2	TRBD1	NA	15	CASSAGTGSPGELFF	TGTGCCAGCAGTGCGGGGACAGGGTCCCCCGGGGAGCTGTTTTTT
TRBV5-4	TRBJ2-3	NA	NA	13	CASSLEVEDTQYF	TGTGCCAGCAGCTTGGAAGTCGAGGATACGCAGTATTTT